Detailed here is one T cell receptor (beta chain). The data stem from a study of blood T cell repertoires in COVID-19. Study in general: Samples came from the United States, Italy and Spain, spanning acute and convalescent COVID-19. PBMCs, B-cell-depleted T cells, or T cells provided the cDNA or gDNA that made up the material.

As handled by the study authors: From reference gene primer amplification, estimates of nucleated cell counts were derived. Clones were sequenced by immunoSEQ multiplex PCR, and TCRdb holds only the in-frame ones, with some missing. For V, J and clone size, that table is used; D and trimming come from the DNA. The table includes 96,000 or so clones, about 90% detected once. Trimming cost V 6 bases and J 8 bases, with 10 bases left between them. This CDR3 comprises 11 residues. Germline CDR1 GTSNPN, CDR2 SVGIG (reference sequence). The genes are TRBV30 and TRBJ1-4, with D unclear. The source material was peripheral blood. The sequence came from a human donor with COVID-19, enrolled during active disease. The donor label of this sample is uncertain. The CDR3 loop is CACGMGEKLFF. For the CDR3, the DNA is TGTGCCTGTGGTATGGGCGAAAAACTGTTTTTT.